This entry lists 25 T cell receptor beta chains sequenced from one sample in a study of cytomegalovirus exposure and HLA in healthy donors. PCR was performed using 60 Vbeta and 13 Jbeta primers. Using immunoSEQ multiplex PCR, the repertoire was profiled, and TCRdb retains in-frame clones only, with some absent. In the table there are tens of thousands of clones, roughly 90% of which are singletons. Sequenced input: PBMCs. The receptors shown here come from a man aged 25-45 years in good health and CMV-seropositive.

The genes are TRBV28 and TRBJ2-5, with 8 bases fitting TRBD2. V lost 6 bases, J lost 3 bases, and 9 bases stayed unmatched. The CDR3 is 15 amino acids. CDR1 MDHEN and CDR2 SYDVKM come from the germline V gene. CDR3 DNA: TGTGCCAGCAGGGTGGGAGCGGGAGTAGAAGAGACCCAGTACTTC. This translates into CASRVGAGVEETQYF. Combining the CDR3 with reference TRBV28 and TRBJ2-5 gives the whole variable domain DVKVTQSSRYLVKRTGEKVFLECVQDMDHENMFWYRQDPGLGLRLIYFSYDVKMKEKGDIPEGYSVSREKKERFSLILESASTNQTSMYLCASRVGAGVEETQYFGPGTRLLVL.

This chain uses TRBV6-1 with TRBJ1-1, with D maybe TRBD1 (5 bases). V was shortened by 5 bases and J by 1 base, with 8 bases between the two germline ends. Per the germline V gene, CDR1 is MNHNS and CDR2 is SASEGT. There are 13 residues in the CDR3. Written as DNA, the CDR3 is TGTGCCAGCAGTCGACAGAGGAACACTGAAGCTTTCTTT. This translates into CASSRQRNTEAFF.

The CDR3 nucleotides are TGTGCCAGCAGCTTAGGTCGGTTTGAAGCTTTCTTT. It translates to CASSLGRFEAFF. The chain recombines TRBV11-2 with TRBJ1-1, with D uncertain. V lost 1 base to trimming and J lost 7 bases, with 7 bases between them. CDR1 and CDR2 (germline): SGHAT, FQNNGV. This CDR3 region has 12 residues.

The V call is TRBV6-5, the J call TRBJ1-1; D possibly corresponds to TRBD1 (5 bases). The CDR3 runs to 13 residues. V was shortened by 2 bases and J by 6 bases, with 10 bases between the two germline ends. Germline V gene data show CDR1 as MNHEY and CDR2 as SVGAGI. The CDR3 sequence: CASSYEKGSEAFF. DNA of the CDR3: TGTGCCAGCAGTTACGAAAAGGGGTCTGAAGCTTTCTTT.

The genes are TRBV19 and TRBJ2-3; TRBD1 agrees at 7 bases. Germline lookup yields CDR1 LNHDA and CDR2 SQIVND (reference sequence). CDR3 length: 15 residues. With 3 bases clipped from V and 1 base from J, the junction kept 4 bases outside the gene matches. CDR3 DNA: TGTGCCAGTAGTATCCAGGGGGACCGCACAGATACGCAGTATTTT. Its translation is CASSIQGDRTDTQYF.

In this sample, this clone turned up once. The rearrangement joins TRBV11-2 to TRBJ2-3; D is possibly TRBD2 (5 bases). The CDR3 consists of 15 residues. Germline-derived CDR1 and CDR2 are SGHAT and FQNNGV. Trimming stripped 3 bases from V and 6 bases from J, with 16 bases between. CDR3 loop: CASSFRTSDVDTQYF. Here the CDR3 DNA reads TGTGCCAGCAGCTTCAGGACTTCTGATGTCGATACGCAGTATTTT.

As to this clone: This CDR3 is also generated by other DNA sequences in the sample. V and J are TRBV29-1 and TRBJ1-1, with D perhaps matching TRBD1 (6 bases). Trimming removed 7 bases at V and 7 bases at J, with 16 bases between. In germline, CDR1 is SQVTM, CDR2 ANQGSEA. This CDR3 comprises 12 residues. Written as DNA, the CDR3 is TGCAGCGCGGTCGGGGGGGCGGGTGAAGCTTTCTTT. Amino acids: CSAVGGAGEAFF.

The chain links TRBV5-1 to TRBJ1-1, with TRBD1 as a possible D gene (5 bases). Looked up from germline, CDR1 is SGHRS and CDR2 is YFSETQ. The V gene lost 0 bases and the J gene lost 4 bases, with 13 bases spanning the gap. This CDR3 is 15 amino acids long. The CDR3 sequence is CASSLAEGRGTEAFF. The CDR3 DNA follows: TGCGCCAGCAGCTTGGCCGAGGGGAGGGGCACTGAAGCTTTCTTT.

This chain links TRBV19 with TRBJ2-3, with a weak D call TRBD1 (5 bases). The CDR3 is 16 amino acids. Per the germline V gene, CDR1 is LNHDA and CDR2 is SQIVND (reference sequence). V was shortened by 2 bases and J by 0 bases, with 12 bases between the two germline ends. In nucleotides, the CDR3 is TGTGCCAGTAGTATACTAACAGGTTCTAGCACAGATACGCAGTATTTT. This translates into CASSILTGSSTDTQYF. Full variable domain (missing parts from reference TRBV19 and TRBJ2-3): DGGITQSPKYLFRKEGQNVTLSCEQNLNHDAMYWYRQDPGQGLRLIYYSQIVNDFQKGDIAEGYSVSREKKESFPLTVTSAQKNPTAFYLCASSILTGSSTDTQYFGPGTRLTVL.

The chain recombines TRBV19 with TRBJ1-5; D unclear. This CDR3 has 15 amino acids. Germline CDR1 and CDR2: LNHDA and SQIVND (reference sequence). Trimming took off 6 bases at V and 9 bases at J, with 21 bases between the two ends. The CDR3 region is CASRPGPSQPTPQHF. For the CDR3, the DNA is TGTGCCAGTAGACCTGGGCCTTCCCAGCCTACGCCCCAGCATTTT.

The rearrangement links TRBV2 to TRBJ2-7, with D tentatively TRBD2 (5 bases). V was clipped by 5 bases and J by 0 bases, with 20 bases between them. CDR3 size: 17 residues. Germline-derived CDR1 and CDR2 are SNHLY and FYNNEI. The DNA of the CDR3 is TGTGCCAGCAGTACTGGACCCCCCCCTGGAGGCTCCTACGAGCAGTACTTC. Its translation: CASSTGPPPGGSYEQYF.

The chain combines TRBV6-5 with TRBJ1-2; TRBD1 matches at 7 bases. From germline, CDR1 is MNHEY and CDR2 SVGAGI. V trimming: 6 bases; J trimming: 3 bases; junction bases outside the gene matches: 10. This CDR3 is 15 amino acids long. CDR3 in DNA: TGTGCCAGCAGAGATTCCGGGACAGCTTACTATGGCTACACCTTC. Translating gives CASRDSGTAYYGYTF.

V usage is TRBV5-5 and J usage is TRBJ2-7; TRBD2 agrees at 10 bases. CDR3 length: 15 amino acids. Trimming took 2 bases from V and 1 from J; bases not matched to a gene: 3. Germline loops: CDR1 SGHKS, CDR2 YYEKEE (reference sequence). CDR3 bases: TGTGCCAGCAGCTTTCTAGCGGGAGTTTCCTACGAGCAGTACTTC. Its protein is CASSFLAGVSYEQYF. The entire variable domain, with the rest obtained from reference TRBV5-5 and TRBJ2-7, is as follows: DAGVTQSPTHLIKTRGQQVTLRCSPISGHKSVSWYQQVLGQGPQFIFQYYEKEERGRGNFPDRFSARQFPNYSSELNVNALLLGDSALYLCASSFLAGVSYEQYFGPGTRLTVT.

This clone has a single count. The CDR3 DNA sequence: TGTGCCAGCAGCGTAGACAGGCCCAACTCTGGAAACACCATATATTTT. Its translation is CASSVDRPNSGNTIYF. This chain connects TRBV9 to TRBJ1-3; possibly TRBD1 for D (5 bases). V was clipped by 0 bases and J by 0 bases, with 10 bases between them. This CDR3 is 16 amino acids long. The germline CDR1 and CDR2 sequences are SGDLS and YYNGEE.

The chain is built from TRBV19 and TRBJ2-7; D not certain. Trimming pared 3 bases from V and 1 base from J, leaving 10 bases between. Germline V gene data show CDR1 as LNHDA and CDR2 as SQIVND (reference sequence). The CDR3 runs 14 residues. The CDR3 DNA follows: TGTGCCAGTAGTATGGCTCGGAGTTCCTACGAGCAGTACTTC. Its protein is CASSMARSSYEQYF.

The rearrangement joins TRBV6-1 to TRBJ1-3; D not resolved. The germline V gene has CDR1 MNHNS and CDR2 SASEGT. The CDR3 is 12 residues long. Trimming stripped 8 bases from V and 6 bases from J, with 11 bases between. The CDR3 nucleotides are TGTGCCAGCGGGAAGGGAGAAAACACCATATATTTT. Its translation: CASGKGENTIYF.

The sample holds a few counts of this clone. The chain links TRBV6-4 to TRBJ2-5; TRBD2 matches at 7 bases. Germline trimming cut 3 bases from V and 2 bases from J; bases unmatched to any gene: 6. The CDR3 contains 15 residues. Germline V gene lookup returns CDR1 MRHNA and CDR2 SNTAGT. The CDR3 region is CASSELAGKQETQYF. The CDR3 region has the DNA TGTGCCAGCAGTGAGTTAGCGGGCAAACAAGAGACCCAGTACTTC.

Written as DNA, the CDR3 is TGCAGCGCCGGGGATGAGCAGCAAGAGACCCAGTACTTC. Amino acids: CSAGDEQQETQYF. The chain has TRBV29-1 and TRBJ2-5; D is perhaps TRBD2 (5 bases). Germline V gene lookup returns CDR1 SQVTM and CDR2 ANQGSEA. The CDR3 is made up of 13 amino acids. Trimming removed 7 bases at V and 2 bases at J, with 14 bases between. The full variable domain, its missing parts supplied by reference TRBV29-1 and TRBJ2-5, is SAVISQKPSRDICQRGTSLTIQCQVDSQVTMMFWYRQQPGQSLTLIATANQGSEATYESGFVIDKFPISRPNLTFSTLTVSNMSPEDSSIYLCSAGDEQQETQYFGPGTRLLVL.

The chain joins TRBV19 to TRBJ2-2; 12 positions agree with TRBD2. The CDR3 is 15 amino acids. CDR1 LNHDA and CDR2 SQIVND come from the germline V gene (reference sequence). Unmatched junction bases numbered 5, after V lost 7 bases and J lost 5 bases. CDR3 amino acids: CASKRTSGTTGELFF. In DNA form, the CDR3 reads TGTGCCAGTAAGCGGACTAGCGGGACAACCGGGGAGCTGTTTTTT.

This chain connects TRBV5-6 to TRBJ2-3; D is perhaps TRBD2 (5 bases). Trimming took off 1 base at V and 1 base at J, with 10 bases between the two ends. The CDR3 is made up of 15 amino acids. Germline CDR1 is SGHDT and CDR2 is YYEEEE. For the CDR3, the DNA is TGTGCCAGCAGCTTGCGGCTCGGGGGCACAGATACGCAGTATTTT. It translates to CASSLRLGGTDTQYF.

The chain couples TRBV11-2 to TRBJ2-1; 11 bases are a match to TRBD1. CDR3 size: 15 residues. Trimming cost V 4 bases and J 6 bases; bases outside gene matches: 5. Germline V gives CDR1 SGHAT, CDR2 FQNNGV. CDR3 loop: CASSSSGTGGNEQFF. The CDR3 bases are TGTGCCAGCAGCTCGTCCGGGACAGGGGGCAATGAGCAGTTCTTC.

This clone appeared a single time. The chain recombines TRBV9 with TRBJ2-7; D is possibly TRBD1 (6 bases). This CDR3 comprises 15 residues. Germline assignment: CDR1 SGDLS and CDR2 YYNGEE. Trimming shortened V by 4 bases and J by 3 bases, and 17 bases separated the two germline ends. The CDR3 spells CASSPTGTHNYEQYF. The CDR3 bases are TGTGCCAGCAGCCCTACCGGGACACACAACTACGAGCAGTACTTC.

In this sample, this clone turned up a few times. The J gene is TRBJ2-3, the V gene TRBV7-3; TRBD2 is a possible D gene (5 bases). Between the trimmed V and J ends, which lost 1 base and 4 bases, there was a span of 9 bases. This CDR3 comprises 14 residues. CDR1 SGHTA and CDR2 FQGTGA come from the germline V gene. CDR3 protein: CASSLNFGADTQYF. CDR3 sequence (DNA): TGTGCCAGCAGCTTAAACTTCGGGGCAGATACGCAGTATTTT.

The rearrangement joins TRBV19 to TRBJ2-3; 13 bases align to TRBD2. CDR3 length equals 16 residues. Germline V gene sequence: CDR1 LNHDA, CDR2 SQIVND (reference sequence). Trimming cost V 5 bases and J 3 bases; bases outside gene matches: 5. The CDR3 DNA sequence: TGTGCCAGTAGTCCCCTACTAGCGGGAGGGACAGATACGCAGTATTTT. It encodes CASSPLLAGGTDTQYF.

J is TRBJ1-4 and V is TRBV5-8, with a weak D call TRBD1 (5 bases). The CDR3 runs to 14 residues. Trimming removed 5 bases at V and 8 bases at J, with 16 bases between. Germline lookup yields CDR1 SGHTS and CDR2 YDEGEE. The CDR3 is CASSLDTAVEKLFF. CDR3 coding DNA: TGTGCCAGCAGTCTGGACACGGCCGTGGAAAAACTGTTTTTT.